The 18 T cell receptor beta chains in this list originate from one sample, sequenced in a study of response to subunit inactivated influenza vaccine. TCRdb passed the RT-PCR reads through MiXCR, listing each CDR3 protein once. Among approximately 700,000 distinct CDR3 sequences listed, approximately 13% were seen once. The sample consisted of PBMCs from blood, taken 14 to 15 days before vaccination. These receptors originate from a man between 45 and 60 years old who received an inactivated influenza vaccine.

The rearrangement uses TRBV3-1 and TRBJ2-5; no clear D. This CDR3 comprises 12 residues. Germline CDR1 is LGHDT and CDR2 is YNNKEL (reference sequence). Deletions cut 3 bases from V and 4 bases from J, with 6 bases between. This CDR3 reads CASSQVSETQYF. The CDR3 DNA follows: TGTGCCAGCAGCCAGGTCTCAGAGACCCAGTACTTC.

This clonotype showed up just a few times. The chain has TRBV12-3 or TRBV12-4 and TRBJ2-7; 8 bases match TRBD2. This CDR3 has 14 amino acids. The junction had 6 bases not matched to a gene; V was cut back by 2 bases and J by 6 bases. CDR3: CASSLTGGPPEQYF. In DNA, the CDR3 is TGTGCCAGCAGTTTAACGGGAGGGCCCCCCGAGCAGTACTTC.

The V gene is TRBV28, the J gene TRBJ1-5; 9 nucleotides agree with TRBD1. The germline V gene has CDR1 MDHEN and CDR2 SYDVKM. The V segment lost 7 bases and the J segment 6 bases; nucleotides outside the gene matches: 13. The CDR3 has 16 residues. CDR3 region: CASNSGQGFSSQPQHF. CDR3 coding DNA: TGTGCCAGCAATTCGGGACAGGGATTCAGTAGTCAGCCCCAGCATTTT.

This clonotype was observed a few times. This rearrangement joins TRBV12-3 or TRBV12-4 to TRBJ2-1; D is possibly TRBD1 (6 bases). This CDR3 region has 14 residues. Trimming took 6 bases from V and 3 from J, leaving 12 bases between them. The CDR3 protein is CASSGQPNYNEQFF. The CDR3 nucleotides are TGTGCCAGCAGCGGACAGCCGAACTACAATGAGCAGTTCTTC.

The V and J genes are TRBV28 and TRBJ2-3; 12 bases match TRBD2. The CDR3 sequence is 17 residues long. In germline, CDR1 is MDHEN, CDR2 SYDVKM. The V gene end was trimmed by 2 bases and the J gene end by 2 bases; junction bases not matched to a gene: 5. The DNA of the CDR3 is TGTGCCAGCAGTTTAAGCTCTAGCGGGAGGGCCACAGATACGCAGTATTTT. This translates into CASSLSSSGRATDTQYF.

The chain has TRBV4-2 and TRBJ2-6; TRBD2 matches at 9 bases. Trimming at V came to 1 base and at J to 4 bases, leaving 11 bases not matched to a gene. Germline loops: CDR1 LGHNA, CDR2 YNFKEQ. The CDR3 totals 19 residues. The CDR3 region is CASSQGMGGGASGANVLTF. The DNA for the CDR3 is TGTGCCAGCAGCCAAGGGATGGGCGGGGGGGCCTCCGGGGCCAACGTCCTGACTTTC.

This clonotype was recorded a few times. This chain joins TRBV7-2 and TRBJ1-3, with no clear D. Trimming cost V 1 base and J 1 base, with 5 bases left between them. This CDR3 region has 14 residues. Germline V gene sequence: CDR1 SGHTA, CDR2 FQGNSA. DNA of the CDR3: TGTGCCAGCAGCTTAGTCCCTTCTGGAAACACCATATATTTT. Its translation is CASSLVPSGNTIYF. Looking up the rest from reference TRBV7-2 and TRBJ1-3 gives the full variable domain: GAGVSQSPSNKVTEKGKDVELRCDPISGHTALYWYRQSLGQGLEFLIYFQGNSAPDKSGLPSDRFSAERTGGSVSTLTIQRTQQEDSAVYLCASSLVPSGNTIYFGEGSWLTVV.

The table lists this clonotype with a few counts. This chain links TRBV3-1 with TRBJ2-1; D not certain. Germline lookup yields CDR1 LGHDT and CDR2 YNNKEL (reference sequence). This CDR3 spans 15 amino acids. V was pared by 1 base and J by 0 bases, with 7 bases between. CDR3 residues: CASSQGRVSYNEQFF. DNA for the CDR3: TGTGCCAGCAGCCAAGGACGGGTCTCCTACAATGAGCAGTTCTTC.

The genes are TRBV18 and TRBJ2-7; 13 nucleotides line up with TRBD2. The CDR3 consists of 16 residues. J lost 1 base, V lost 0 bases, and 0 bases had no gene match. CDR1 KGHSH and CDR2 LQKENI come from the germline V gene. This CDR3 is CASSPPGLAGSYEQYF. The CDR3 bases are TGTGCCAGCTCACCACCGGGACTAGCGGGATCCTACGAGCAGTACTTC. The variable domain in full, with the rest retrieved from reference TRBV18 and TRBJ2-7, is NAGVMQNPRHLVRRRGQEARLRCSPMKGHSHVYWYRQLPEEGLKFMVYLQKENIIDESGMPKERFSAEFPKEGPSILRIQQVVRGDSAAYFCASSPPGLAGSYEQYFGPGTRLTVT.

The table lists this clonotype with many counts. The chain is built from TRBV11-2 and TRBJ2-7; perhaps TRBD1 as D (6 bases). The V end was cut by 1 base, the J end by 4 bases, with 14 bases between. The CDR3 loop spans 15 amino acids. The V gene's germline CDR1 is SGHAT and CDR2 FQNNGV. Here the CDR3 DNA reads TGTGCCAGCAGCTTAGTCGTTGGGGACACGTACGAGCAGTACTTC. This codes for CASSLVVGDTYEQYF.

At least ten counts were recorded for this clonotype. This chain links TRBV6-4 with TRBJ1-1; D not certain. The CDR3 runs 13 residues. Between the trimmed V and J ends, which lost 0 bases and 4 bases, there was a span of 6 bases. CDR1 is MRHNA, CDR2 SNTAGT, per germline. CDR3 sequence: CASSDSRGTEAFF. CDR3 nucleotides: TGTGCCAGCAGTGACTCGCGAGGCACTGAAGCTTTCTTT.

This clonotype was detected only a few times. For the CDR3, the DNA is TGTGCCAGCAGCCTTCGGACTACCAACTCCTACAATGAGCAGTTCTTC. Its protein is CASSLRTTNSYNEQFF. This chain uses TRBV3-1 with TRBJ2-1; D is possibly TRBD2 (6 bases). V was shortened by 4 bases and J by 0 bases, with 13 bases between the two germline ends. The CDR3 has 16 amino acids. Germline loops: CDR1 LGHDT, CDR2 YNNKEL (reference sequence).

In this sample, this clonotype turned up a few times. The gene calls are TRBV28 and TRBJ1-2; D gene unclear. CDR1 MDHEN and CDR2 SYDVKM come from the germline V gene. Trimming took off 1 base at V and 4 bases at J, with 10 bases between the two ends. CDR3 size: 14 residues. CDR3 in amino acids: CASSLSSVRYGYTF. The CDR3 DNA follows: TGTGCCAGCAGTTTATCATCGGTTCGCTATGGCTACACCTTC.

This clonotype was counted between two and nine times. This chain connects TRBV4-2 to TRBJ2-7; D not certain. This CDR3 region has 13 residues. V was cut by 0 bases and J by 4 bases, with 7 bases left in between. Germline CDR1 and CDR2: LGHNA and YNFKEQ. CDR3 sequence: CASSQDQLYEQYF. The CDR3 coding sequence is TGTGCCAGCAGCCAAGATCAACTTTACGAGCAGTACTTC.

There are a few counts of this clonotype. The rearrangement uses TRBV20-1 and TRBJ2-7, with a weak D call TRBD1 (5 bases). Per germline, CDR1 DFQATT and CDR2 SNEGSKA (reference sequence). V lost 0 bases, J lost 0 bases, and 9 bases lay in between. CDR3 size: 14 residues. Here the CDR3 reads CSARDRQSSYEQYF. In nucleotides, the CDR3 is TGCAGTGCTAGAGATCGACAGAGCTCCTACGAGCAGTACTTC.

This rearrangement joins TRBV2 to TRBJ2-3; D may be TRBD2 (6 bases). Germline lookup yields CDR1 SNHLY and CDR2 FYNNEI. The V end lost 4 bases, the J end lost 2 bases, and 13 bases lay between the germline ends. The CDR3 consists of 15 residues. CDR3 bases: TGTGCCAGCAGTGTCACTAGCACTTCCACAGATACGCAGTATTTT. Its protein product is CASSVTSTSTDTQYF.

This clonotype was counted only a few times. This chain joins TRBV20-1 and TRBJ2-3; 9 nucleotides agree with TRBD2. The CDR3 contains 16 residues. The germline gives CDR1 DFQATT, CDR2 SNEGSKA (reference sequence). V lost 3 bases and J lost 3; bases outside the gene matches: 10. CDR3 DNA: TGCAGTGCTAGGAACCCGGCGGGAGGGCGGACAGATACGCAGTATTTT. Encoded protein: CSARNPAGGRTDTQYF.

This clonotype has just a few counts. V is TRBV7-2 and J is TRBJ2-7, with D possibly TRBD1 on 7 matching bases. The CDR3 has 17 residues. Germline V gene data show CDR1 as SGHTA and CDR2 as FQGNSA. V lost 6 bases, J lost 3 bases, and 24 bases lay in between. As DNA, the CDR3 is TGTGCCAGCAGTTCGGACAGGAGGGGGGTGGGATACTACGAGCAGTACTTC. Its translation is CASSSDRRGVGYYEQYF.